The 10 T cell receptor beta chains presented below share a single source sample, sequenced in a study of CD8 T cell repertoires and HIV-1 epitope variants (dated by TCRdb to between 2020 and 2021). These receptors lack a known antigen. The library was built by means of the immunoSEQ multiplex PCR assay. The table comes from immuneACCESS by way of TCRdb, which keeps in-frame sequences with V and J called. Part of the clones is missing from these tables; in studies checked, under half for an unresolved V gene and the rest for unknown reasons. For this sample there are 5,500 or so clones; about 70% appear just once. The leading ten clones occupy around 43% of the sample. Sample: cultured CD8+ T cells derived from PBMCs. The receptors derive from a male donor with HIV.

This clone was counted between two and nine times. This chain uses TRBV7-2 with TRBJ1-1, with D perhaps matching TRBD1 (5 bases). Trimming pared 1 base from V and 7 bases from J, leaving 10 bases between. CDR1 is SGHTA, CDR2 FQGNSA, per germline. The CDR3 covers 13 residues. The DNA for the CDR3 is TGTGCCAGCAGCTTAGACCGGACATTTGAAGCTTTCTTT. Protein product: CASSLDRTFEAFF.

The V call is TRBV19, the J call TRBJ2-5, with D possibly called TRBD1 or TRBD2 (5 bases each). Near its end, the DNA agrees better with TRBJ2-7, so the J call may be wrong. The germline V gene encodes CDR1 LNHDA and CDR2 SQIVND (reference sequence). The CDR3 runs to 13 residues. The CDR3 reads CASSPGATYEQYF. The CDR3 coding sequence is TGTGCCAGTAGCCCCGGGGCAACCTACGAGCAGTACTTC.

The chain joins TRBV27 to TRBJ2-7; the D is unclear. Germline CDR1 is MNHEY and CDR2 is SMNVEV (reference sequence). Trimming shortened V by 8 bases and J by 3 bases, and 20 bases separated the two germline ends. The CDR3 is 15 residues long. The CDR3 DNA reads TGTGCCAGCCTCGAAGGACCAGGACCACTCTACGAGCAGTACTTC. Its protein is CASLEGPGPLYEQYF.

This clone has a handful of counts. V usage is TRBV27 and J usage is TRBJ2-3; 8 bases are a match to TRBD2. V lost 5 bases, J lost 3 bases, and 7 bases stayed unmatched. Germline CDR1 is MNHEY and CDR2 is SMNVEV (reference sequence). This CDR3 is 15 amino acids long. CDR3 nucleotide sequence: TGTGCCAGCAGTCCCTCCGGCGGGGGGACAGATACGCAGTATTTT. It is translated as CASSPSGGGTDTQYF.

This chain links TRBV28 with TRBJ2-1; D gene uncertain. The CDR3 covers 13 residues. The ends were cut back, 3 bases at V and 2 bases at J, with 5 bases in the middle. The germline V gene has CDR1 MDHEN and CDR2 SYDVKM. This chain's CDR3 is CASSLIAYNEQFF. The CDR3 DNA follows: TGTGCCAGCAGTTTGATAGCCTACAATGAGCAGTTCTTC.

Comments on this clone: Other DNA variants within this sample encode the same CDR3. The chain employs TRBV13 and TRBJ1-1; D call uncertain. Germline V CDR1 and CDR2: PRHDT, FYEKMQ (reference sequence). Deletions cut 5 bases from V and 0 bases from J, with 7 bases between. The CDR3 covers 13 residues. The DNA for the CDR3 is TGTGCCAGCAGCGCCTTCTTGAACACTGAAGCTTTCTTT. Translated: CASSAFLNTEAFF.

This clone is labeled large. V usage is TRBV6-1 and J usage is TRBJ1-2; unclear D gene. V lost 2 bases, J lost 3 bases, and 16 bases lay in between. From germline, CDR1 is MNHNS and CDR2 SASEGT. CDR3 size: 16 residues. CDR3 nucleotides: TGTGCCAGCAGTGAACTTCCACAAGACCTAGACTATGGCTACACCTTC. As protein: CASSELPQDLDYGYTF.

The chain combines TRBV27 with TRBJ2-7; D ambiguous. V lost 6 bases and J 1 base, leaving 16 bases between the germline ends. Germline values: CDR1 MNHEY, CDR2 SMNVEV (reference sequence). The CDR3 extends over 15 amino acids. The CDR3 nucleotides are TGTGCCAGCAGCCCAGAAGGCAGGCTGTCCTACGAGCAGTACTTC. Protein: CASSPEGRLSYEQYF.

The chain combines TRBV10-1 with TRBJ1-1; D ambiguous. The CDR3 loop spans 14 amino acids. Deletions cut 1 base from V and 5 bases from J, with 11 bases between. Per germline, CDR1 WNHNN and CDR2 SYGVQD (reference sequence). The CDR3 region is CASSELNGKTEAFF. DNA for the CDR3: TGCGCCAGCAGTGAGTTAAACGGGAAGACTGAAGCTTTCTTT.

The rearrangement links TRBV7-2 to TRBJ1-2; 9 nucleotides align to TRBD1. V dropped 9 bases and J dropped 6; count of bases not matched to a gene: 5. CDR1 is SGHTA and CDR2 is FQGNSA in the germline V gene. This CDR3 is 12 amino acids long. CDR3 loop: CASLRTGDGYTF. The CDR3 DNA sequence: TGTGCCAGTCTAAGGACAGGGGATGGCTACACCTTC.